The entry below describes one T cell receptor (beta chain). These data belong to a study of shared T cell receptors in the human thymus. This CDR3 region has 15 residues. Trimming removed 1 base at V and 0 bases at J, with 7 bases between. Germline values: CDR1 MGHDK, CDR2 SYGVNS. Repertoires were generated with immunoSEQ multiplex PCR, while TCRdb's copy carries only in-frame clones and drops some. Among 650,000 to 950,000 clones listed, approximately 83% were seen once. Another study also made use of these data, one on human thymus T cells.

This TCR came from a girl under three years old with a congenital heart defect. The chain couples TRBV25-1 to TRBJ1-3; maybe TRBD1 (5 bases). The sequenced material came from thymocytes. The CDR3 region is CASSELGHSGNTIYF. In DNA, the CDR3 is TGTGCCAGCAGTGAATTGGGGCACTCTGGAAACACCATATATTTT.